This TCR beta chain derives from a study of vaccination effects on CD4 cells after COVID-19 (dated by TCRdb to 2022 to 2024). Turning to the overall study: In the ViraFEST assay, PBMC were stimulated with viral peptide pools, and TCR sequencing was then used to find antigen-specific CD4+ T cell clonotypes based on their expansion. Post-vaccine samples across the study were collected a median of 72 days after the second dose, with a range of 14 to 241. A few million PBMC per well were cultured in IMDM with around 5% human AB serum, roughly 10 IU/ml IL-2 and gentamicin, plus 10 ug/ml peptides. The study compared SARS-CoV-2 spike-specific CD4+ TCR repertoires before and after mRNA vaccination in COVID-19 convalescent patients and infection-naive vaccine recipients. The full study included fewer than eleven COVID-19 convalescent patients and a few SARS-CoV-2-naive healthy vaccine recipients. Cultures from other donors in the study were sequenced using the Oncomine TCR Beta short-read assay on an Illumina iSeq 100. Broader findings and caveats from the paper: Both infection-induced and vaccine-induced clones contracted markedly at late post-vaccination timepoints, which is consistent with waning T cell responses. Only a small number of convalescent patients were included, and no early post-infection timepoints were available, which limited the study. Among healthy vaccine recipients, nearly all vaccine-induced clones were SARS-CoV-2 mono-reactive, and only 1 of 255 was cross-reactive with common cold coronaviruses.

After 10 to 11 days of culture, CD4+ T cells were isolated with the EasySep CD4+ T cell isolation kit. Each participant got two doses of an mRNA SARS-CoV-2 vaccine, either BNT162b2 or mRNA-1273. Negative nucleocapsid antibody results before and after vaccination confirmed that the healthy vaccine recipients had no prior SARS-CoV-2 infection. On days 3 and 7, half of the culture medium was replaced with fresh IL-2-containing medium. Unless noted otherwise, every peptide stimulation condition was grown in triplicate wells. Using Ficoll-Paque Plus gradient centrifugation, PBMC were separated from whole blood and then either used fresh or cryopreserved at -140C. The QIAamp micro DNA kit was used to extract genomic DNA from the cultured CD4+ T cells. As concerns this clone: Its antigen is not yet known. Base qualities were left out, and no much larger clone turns up one base away.

Libraries came from the immunoSEQ multiplex PCR assay. TCR beta CDR3 sequencing was performed on DNA from the cultured, isolated CD4+ T cells. Per the source publication's procedure: Non-productive TCR sequences were removed, reads were trimmed to the CDR3 region, and CDR3s of at least 7 amino acids were retained. The MANAFEST web app was used to identify antigen-specific clonotypes by comparing expansion in peptide wells with expansion in reference cultures. For clones to be considered positive, expansion at FDR<0.05 versus reference and all other wells, an odds ratio above 5, and a frequency above 0.1% in two replicate wells were required. A clonotype was defined as cross-reactive if the clonotype was significantly expanded both in SARS-CoV-2 spike wells and in at least one common cold coronavirus spike condition. Using the stringdist R package, CDR3 similarity was measured by Levenshtein distance, and unrooted trees were constructed with ape in R 3.6.1. The table comes from immuneACCESS by way of TCRdb, which keeps in-frame sequences with V and J called. Part of the clones is missing from these tables; in studies checked, under half for an unresolved V gene and the rest for unknown reasons. V and J calls and clone size come straight from that table; D and trimming were deduced from the DNA. This sample is represented by 35,000 to 55,000 clones; roughly 72% of them were singletons. The ten largest make up about 9.5% of the sample.

CDR1 and CDR2, looked up from the germline V gene (reference sequence), are MNHNY and SVGAGI. Cut back by 7 bases and 0 bases, the V and J ends lie 13 bases apart. The CDR3 contains 14 residues, cysteine and phenylalanine counted. This entry keeps only the CDR3 DNA: 42 bases, framed from base 1. This receptor chain uses TRBV6-6 and TRBJ2-7; a weak D assignment points to TRBD2 (6 bases agree). This specimen was CD4+ T cells from PBMCs cultured without peptide, taken after COVID-19 vaccination. This receptor was obtained from a human donor who received a COVID-19 vaccine. The CDR3 has the sequence CASKRGGDSYEQYF. The sequence in DNA is TGTGCCAGCAAACGGGGAGGTGACTCCTACGAGCAGTACTTC.